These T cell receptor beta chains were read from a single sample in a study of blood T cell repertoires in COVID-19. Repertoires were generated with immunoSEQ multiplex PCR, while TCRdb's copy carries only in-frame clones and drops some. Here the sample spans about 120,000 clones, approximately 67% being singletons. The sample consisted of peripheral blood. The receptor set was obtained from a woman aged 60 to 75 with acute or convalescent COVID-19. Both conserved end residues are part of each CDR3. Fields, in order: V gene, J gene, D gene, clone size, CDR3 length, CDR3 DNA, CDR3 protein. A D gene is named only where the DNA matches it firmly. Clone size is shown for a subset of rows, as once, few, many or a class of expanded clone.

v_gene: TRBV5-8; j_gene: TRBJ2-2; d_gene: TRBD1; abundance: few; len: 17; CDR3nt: TGTGCCAGCAGCTTGTTTTTGGGACAGGGAGGCACCGGGGAGCTGTTTTTT; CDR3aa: CASSLFLGQGGTGELFF
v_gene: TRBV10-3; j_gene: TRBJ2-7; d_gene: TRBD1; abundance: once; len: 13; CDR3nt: TGTGCCATCAGGACAGGGGGCTCCTACGAGCAGTACTTC; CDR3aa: CAIRTGGSYEQYF
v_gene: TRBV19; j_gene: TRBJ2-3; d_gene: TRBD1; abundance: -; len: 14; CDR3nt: TGTGCCAGTAGTAGGCGGACAGGGGGAGATACGCAGTATTTT; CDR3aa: CASSRRTGGDTQYF
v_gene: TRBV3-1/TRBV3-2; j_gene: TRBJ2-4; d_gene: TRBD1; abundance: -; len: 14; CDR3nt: TGTGCCAGCAGCCAGCCGGGACAGGGGGCATTTCAGTACTTC; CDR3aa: CASSQPGQGAFQYF
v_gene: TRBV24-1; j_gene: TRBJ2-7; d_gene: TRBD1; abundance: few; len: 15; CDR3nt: TGTGCCACCAGTGATTCCGGACAGGGGAAGGGCGAGCAGTACTTC; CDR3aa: CATSDSGQGKGEQYF
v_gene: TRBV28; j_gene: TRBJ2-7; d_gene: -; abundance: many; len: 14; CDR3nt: TGTGCCAGCAGTCAACAGGGTGTTCGTGGCGAGCAGTACTTC; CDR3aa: CASSQQGVRGEQYF
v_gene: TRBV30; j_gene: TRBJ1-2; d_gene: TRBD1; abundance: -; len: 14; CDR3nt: TGTGCCTGGACTAGGACAGGGGAGGGCTATGGCTACACCTTC; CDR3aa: CAWTRTGEGYGYTF
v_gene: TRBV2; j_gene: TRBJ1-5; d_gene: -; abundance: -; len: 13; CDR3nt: TGTGCCAGCCACCGGACAGACAATCAGCCCCAGCATTTT; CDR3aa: CASHRTDNQPQHF
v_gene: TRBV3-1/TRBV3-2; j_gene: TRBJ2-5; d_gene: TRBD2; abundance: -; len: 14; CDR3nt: TGTGCCAGCGGGACGGGGGGGCCATTGGAGACCCAGTACTTC; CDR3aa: CASGTGGPLETQYF
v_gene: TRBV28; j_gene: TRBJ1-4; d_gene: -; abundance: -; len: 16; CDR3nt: TGTGCCAGCAGTCCTTTGGGGGCGCCCTATCTTGAAAAACTGTTTTTT; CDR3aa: CASSPLGAPYLEKLFF
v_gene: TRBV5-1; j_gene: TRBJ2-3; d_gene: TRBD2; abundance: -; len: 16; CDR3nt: TGCGCCAGCAGCTTGGGGAGCGGGGGAGTCACAGATACGCAGTATTTT; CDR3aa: CASSLGSGGVTDTQYF
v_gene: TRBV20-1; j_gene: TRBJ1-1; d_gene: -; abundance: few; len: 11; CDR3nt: TGCAGTGCTAGAGTCGCGTACGAAGCTTTCTTT; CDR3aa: CSARVAYEAFF
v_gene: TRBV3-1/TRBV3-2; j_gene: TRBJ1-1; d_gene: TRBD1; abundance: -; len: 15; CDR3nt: TGTGCCAGCAGCCCGGGGACAGGGGGCGCAACTGAAGCTTTCTTT; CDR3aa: CASSPGTGGATEAFF
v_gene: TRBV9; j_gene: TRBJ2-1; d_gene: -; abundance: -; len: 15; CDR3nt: TGTGCCAGCAGCCCCGGGGGTTTGGCGTACAATGAGCAGTTCTTC; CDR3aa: CASSPGGLAYNEQFF
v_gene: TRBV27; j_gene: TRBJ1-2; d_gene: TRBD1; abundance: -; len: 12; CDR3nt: TGTGCCACGGGACAGGGGGCTGGCGGCTACACCTTC; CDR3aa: CATGQGAGGYTF
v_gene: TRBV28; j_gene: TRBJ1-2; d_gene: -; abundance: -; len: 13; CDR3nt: TGTGCCAGCAGTTTAAACAGAAACTATGGCTACACCTTC; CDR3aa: CASSLNRNYGYTF
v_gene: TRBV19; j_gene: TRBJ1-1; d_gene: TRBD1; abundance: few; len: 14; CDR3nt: TGTGCCAGTATGAAACAGGGGGGGAACACTGAAGCTTTCTTT; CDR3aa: CASMKQGGNTEAFF
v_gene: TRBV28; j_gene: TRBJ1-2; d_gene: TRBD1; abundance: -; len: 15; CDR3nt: TGTGCCAGCAGTCTACCCCCGGGACAGGACTATGGCTACACCTTC; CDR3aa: CASSLPPGQDYGYTF
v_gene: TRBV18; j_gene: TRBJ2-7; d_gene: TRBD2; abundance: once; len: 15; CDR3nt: TGTGCCAGCTCACCGGGTACTAGCGGGGGTTACGAGCAGTACTTC; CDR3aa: CASSPGTSGGYEQYF
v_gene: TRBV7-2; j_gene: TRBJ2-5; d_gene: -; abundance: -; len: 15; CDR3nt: TGTGCCAGCAGCTTAGCTGCGCGGCGCCAAGAGACCCAGTACTTC; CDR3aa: CASSLAARRQETQYF
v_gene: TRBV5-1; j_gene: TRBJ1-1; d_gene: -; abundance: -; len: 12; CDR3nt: TGCGCCAGCAGCTTGGTGGACAGAGAAGCTTTCTTT; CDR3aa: CASSLVDREAFF
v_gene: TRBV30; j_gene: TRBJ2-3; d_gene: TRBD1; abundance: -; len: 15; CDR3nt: TGTGCCTGGAGCAAGGGACAGGGGAACGCAGATACGCAGTATTTT; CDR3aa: CAWSKGQGNADTQYF
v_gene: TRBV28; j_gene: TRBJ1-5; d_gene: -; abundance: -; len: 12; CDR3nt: TGTGCCAGCAGTCATAGAGGGCAGCCCCAGCATTTT; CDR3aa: CASSHRGQPQHF
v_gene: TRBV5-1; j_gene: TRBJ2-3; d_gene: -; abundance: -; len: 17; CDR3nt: TGCGCCAGCAGCCTGTCCCCAGGGAATCCTAGCACAGATACGCAGTATTTT; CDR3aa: CASSLSPGNPSTDTQYF
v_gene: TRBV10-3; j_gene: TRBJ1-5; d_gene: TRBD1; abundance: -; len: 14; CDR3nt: TGTGCCATCAGCCAACAGGGGGGGGATCAGCCCCAGCATTTT; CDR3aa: CAISQQGGDQPQHF
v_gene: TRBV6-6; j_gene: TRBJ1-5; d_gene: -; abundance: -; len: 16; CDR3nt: TGTGCCAGCAGTTACTTAGCGGGGAATTCAGGTCAGCCCCAGCATTTT; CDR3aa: CASSYLAGNSGQPQHF
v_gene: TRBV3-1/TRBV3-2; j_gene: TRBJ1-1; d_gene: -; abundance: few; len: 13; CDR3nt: TGTGCCAGCAGCTCACAGGGTAAGGCTGAAGCTTTCTTT; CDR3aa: CASSSQGKAEAFF
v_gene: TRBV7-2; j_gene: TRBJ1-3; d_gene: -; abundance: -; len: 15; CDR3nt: TGTGCCAGCAGCTTAGAGCCCGGCTCTGGAAACACCATATATTTT; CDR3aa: CASSLEPGSGNTIYF
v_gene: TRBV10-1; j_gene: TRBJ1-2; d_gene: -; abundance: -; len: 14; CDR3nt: TGCGCCAGCGCGGGAGGGCTCGTCAACTATGGCTACACCTTC; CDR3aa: CASAGGLVNYGYTF
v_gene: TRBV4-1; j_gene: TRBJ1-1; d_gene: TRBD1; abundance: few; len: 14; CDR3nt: TGCGCCAGCAGCCAAGGACAGGGGACGGGTGAAGCTTTCTTT; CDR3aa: CASSQGQGTGEAFF
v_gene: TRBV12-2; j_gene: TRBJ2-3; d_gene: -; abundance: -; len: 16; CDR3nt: TGTGCAAGTCGCTCACCCCGTAGCGGGGGGGCTGTTACGCAGTATTTT; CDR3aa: CASRSPRSGGAVTQYF
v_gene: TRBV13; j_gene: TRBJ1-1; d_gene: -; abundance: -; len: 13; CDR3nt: TGTGCCAGCACCAGGACAGAGAACACTGAAGCTTTCTTT; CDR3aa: CASTRTENTEAFF
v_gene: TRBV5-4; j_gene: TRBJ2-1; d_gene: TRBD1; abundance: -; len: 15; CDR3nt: TGTGCCAGCAGCGCAGGACAGGACAAATACAATGAGCAGTTCTTC; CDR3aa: CASSAGQDKYNEQFF
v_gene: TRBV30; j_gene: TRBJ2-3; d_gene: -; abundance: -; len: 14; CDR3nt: TGTGCCTGGAGTGGTAGTCGGGTCTCAGATACGCAGTATTTT; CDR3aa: CAWSGSRVSDTQYF
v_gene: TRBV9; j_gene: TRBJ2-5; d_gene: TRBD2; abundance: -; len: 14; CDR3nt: TGTGCCAGCAGCACCACTAGCGGAAAAGAGACCCAGTACTTC; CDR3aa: CASSTTSGKETQYF
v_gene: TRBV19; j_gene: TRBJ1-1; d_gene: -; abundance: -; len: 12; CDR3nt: TGTGCCAGTGGAGGGAGAGTCACTGAAGCTTTCTTT; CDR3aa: CASGGRVTEAFF
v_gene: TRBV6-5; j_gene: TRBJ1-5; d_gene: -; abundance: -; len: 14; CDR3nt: TGTGCCAGCAGTTTGGGGCCAGGTGCTCAGCCCCAGCATTTT; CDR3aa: CASSLGPGAQPQHF
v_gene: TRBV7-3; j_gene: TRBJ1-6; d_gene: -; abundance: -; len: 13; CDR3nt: TGTGCCAGCAGCTTAACAGGGAGCTCACCCCTCCACTTT; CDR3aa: CASSLTGSSPLHF
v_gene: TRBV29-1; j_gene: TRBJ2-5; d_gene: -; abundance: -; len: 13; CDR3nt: TGCAGCGTAACACTCGGGGGTGGGGAGACCCAGTACTTC; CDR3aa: CSVTLGGGETQYF
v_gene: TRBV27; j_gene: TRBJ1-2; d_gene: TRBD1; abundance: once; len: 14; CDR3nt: TGTGCCAGCAGTTCAGGACAGGGGATTTATGGCTACACCTTC; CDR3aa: CASSSGQGIYGYTF
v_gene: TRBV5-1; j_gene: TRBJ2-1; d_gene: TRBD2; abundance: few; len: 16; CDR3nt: TGCGCCAGCACGGGGGGAGGAAGCGAAACACGGAATGAGCAGTTCTTC; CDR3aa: CASTGGGSETRNEQFF
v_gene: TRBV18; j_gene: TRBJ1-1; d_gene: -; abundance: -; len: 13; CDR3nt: TGTGCCAGCTCACCACAGGGAGGGGCTGAAGCTTTCTTT; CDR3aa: CASSPQGGAEAFF
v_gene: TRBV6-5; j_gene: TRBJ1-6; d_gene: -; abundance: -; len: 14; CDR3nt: TGTGCCAGCATCCGGGACACCAATAATTCACCCCTCCACTTT; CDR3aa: CASIRDTNNSPLHF
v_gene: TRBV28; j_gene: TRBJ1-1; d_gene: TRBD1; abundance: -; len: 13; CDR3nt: TGTGCCAGCAGGGGGACAGGGTACACTGAAGCTTTCTTT; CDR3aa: CASRGTGYTEAFF
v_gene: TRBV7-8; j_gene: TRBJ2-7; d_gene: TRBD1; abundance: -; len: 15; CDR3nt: TGTGCCAGCAGCTCCCGGGACAGGGCAACCTACGAGCAGTACTTC; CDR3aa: CASSSRDRATYEQYF
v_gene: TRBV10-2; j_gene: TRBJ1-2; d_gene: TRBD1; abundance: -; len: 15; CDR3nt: TGCGCCAGCAGTGAGGTCGGACAGGGAAACTATGGCTACACCTTC; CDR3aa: CASSEVGQGNYGYTF